This T cell receptor (beta chain) is drawn from a study of T cells in Graves' hyperthyroidism and ophthalmopathy. CDR1 is SGHAT, CDR2 FQNNGV, per germline. The CDR3 contains 15 residues. The trim removed 5 bases at V and 2 bases at J, leaving 7 bases unmatched. The study, taken as a whole, reports: Through a model of 13 V-J features, ophthalmopathy was separated from stable hyperthyroidism. Among clonotypes expanded in thyroid above 0.001, most were also found in blood.

This clonotype was picked up many times. Its cognate antigen is unknown. The diagnostic basis comprised clinical symptoms, serum thyroxine and TRAb, thyroid ultrasound and orbital computed tomography. TCR beta CDR3 sequences were amplified from RNA transcripts. TCR CDR3 underwent first-round RT-PCR with the HTBI primer set. TCRdb analysed the multiplex PCR reads with MiXCR anew, one entry per CDR3 protein. The repertoire holds some 490,000 distinct CDR3 sequences, with around a fifth as singletons. The chain couples TRBV11-2 to TRBJ2-7, with 9 bases lining up with TRBD2. The sample comprised blood. The TCR sequence derives from a woman in her sixties or seventies with Graves' ophthalmopathy. The DNA for the CDR3 is TGTGCCAGCAGCCGTAAGACTAGCGGTGCCTACGAGCAGTACTTC. It codes for CASSRKTSGAYEQYF.